These T cell receptor beta chains were read from a single sample in a study of shared clonotypes between healthy human individuals. Profiled with immunoSEQ multiplex PCR; TCRdb holds only in-frame clones, not every one. The data hold some 500,000 clones, with around 77% observed a single time. Sample: PBMCs. The source is a woman aged 40 to 50 in good health. Some clones in this sample may be carry-over from other donors' samples. CDR3s include the opening cysteine and the closing phenylalanine or tryptophan. D genes are given only for firm matches. Clone sizes are given selectively: once, few, many, or a class where the clone is expanded.

>TRBJ2-2|-|TRBV4-3|-
CASSREVHQNTGELFF
TGCGCCAGCAGCCGGGAAGTCCACCAAAACACCGGGGAGCTGTTTTTT
>TRBJ1-2|-|TRBV7-9|-
CASSFGGEGGYTF
TGTGCCAGCAGCTTTGGGGGAGAGGGTGGCTACACCTTC
>TRBJ2-1|-|TRBV7-9|many
CASSFGMREDEQFF
TGTGCCAGCAGCTTCGGGATGCGGGAAGATGAGCAGTTCTTC
>TRBJ1-1|-|TRBV11-2|few
CASSPQPNTEAFF
TGTGCCAGCAGCCCGCAACCGAACACTGAAGCTTTCTTT
>TRBJ2-3|TRBD2|TRBV7-8|-
CASSRRLAGGPGTDTQYF
TGTGCCAGCAGCAGGAGACTAGCGGGAGGGCCGGGCACAGATACGCAGTATTTT
>TRBJ2-1|TRBD1|TRBV5-1|-
CASFNGTGGFSTYNEQFF
TGCGCCAGCTTTAACGGGACAGGGGGTTTTAGTACCTACAATGAGCAGTTCTTC
>TRBJ2-5|-|TRBV5-1|-
CASSLASRKETQYF
TGCGCCAGCAGCTTGGCCTCGAGGAAAGAGACCCAGTACTTC
>TRBJ2-5|TRBD1|TRBV6-5|once
CASRRDRVYETQYF
TGTGCCAGCAGGAGGGACAGGGTATACGAGACCCAGTACTTC
>TRBJ2-1|-|TRBV6-1|-
CASSEGADFNEQFF
TGTGCCAGCAGTGAAGGCGCGGACTTCAATGAGCAGTTCTTC
>TRBJ1-1|-|TRBV4-1|-
CASSQLGSSRAEAFF
TGCGCCAGCAGCCAACTGGGCTCGTCTAGGGCTGAAGCTTTCTTT
>TRBJ2-7|-|TRBV14|-
CASSQAGTYEQYF
TGTGCCAGCAGCCAAGCCGGGACCTACGAGCAGTACTTC
>TRBJ2-7|TRBD2|TRBV7-9|few
CASSTRTSGSDEQYF
TGTGCCAGCAGCACCCGGACTAGCGGGAGCGACGAGCAGTACTTC
>TRBJ1-2|-|TRBV15|-
CATSRLTDRGYTF
TGTGCCACCAGCAGGCTGACAGACCGCGGCTACACCTTC
>TRBJ1-5|-|TRBV28|-
CASSLMSTYSNQPQHF
TGTGCCAGCAGTTTAATGTCGACGTATAGCAATCAGCCCCAGCATTTT
>TRBJ1-2|-|TRBV6-1|-
CASSEWGASYTF
TGTGCCAGCAGTGAATGGGGGGCCAGCTACACCTTC
>TRBJ2-3|TRBD1|TRBV29-1|-
CSVEIRGLRDTQYF
TGCAGCGTTGAAATCAGGGGGCTGAGAGATACGCAGTATTTT
>TRBJ2-6|-|TRBV7-6|-
CASSVSISQSRANVLTF
TGTGCCAGCAGCGTTAGTATCTCACAAAGTCGGGCCAACGTCCTGACTTTC
>TRBJ2-3|-|TRBV19|-
CASSVPLGSRTDTQYF
TGTGCCAGTAGTGTCCCTTTGGGCAGTCGCACAGATACGCAGTATTTT
>TRBJ2-1|TRBD2|TRBV18|once
CASSSGLAGAIYNEQFF
TGTGCCAGCTCAAGCGGACTAGCGGGAGCAATTTACAATGAGCAGTTCTTC
>TRBJ1-2|-|TRBV7-3|-
CASSSLLRNGYTF
TGTGCCAGCAGCTCGTTGTTGAGGAATGGCTACACCTTC
>TRBJ2-1|-|TRBV7-9|-
CASSLSGANEQFF
TGTGCCAGCAGCTTATCCGGGGCTAATGAGCAGTTCTTC
>TRBJ1-2|-|TRBV20-1|-
CSAREDGYTF
TGCAGTGCTAGAGAGGACGGCTACACCTTC
>TRBJ2-1|-|TRBV2|-
CASSESGSYNEQFF
TGTGCCAGCAGTGAATCGGGCAGCTACAATGAGCAGTTCTTC
>TRBJ1-5|-|TRBV10-3|-
CAISGGTGGSSNQPQHF
TGTGCCATCAGCGGGGGGACTGGGGGCTCTAGCAATCAGCCCCAGCATTTT
>TRBJ1-2|TRBD1|TRBV29-1|-
CSVDSGQGLEYGYTF
TGCAGCGTTGACTCGGGACAGGGGCTAGAGTATGGCTACACCTTC
>TRBJ1-1|-|TRBV7-2|few
CASSFGARLNTEAFF
TGTGCCAGCAGCTTCGGGGCTCGGCTGAACACTGAAGCTTTCTTT
>TRBJ2-2|-|TRBV6-5|-
CASSYRLGPNTGELFF
TGTGCCAGCAGTTACCGTTTGGGACCGAACACCGGGGAGCTGTTTTTT
>TRBJ2-2|-|TRBV7-8|-
CASSFRRDAWQAGELFF
TGTGCCAGCAGCTTCCGTAGGGACGCGTGGCAAGCCGGGGAGCTGTTTTTT
>TRBJ2-7|TRBD1|TRBV11-1|-
CASSHIPGQGDYEQYF
TGTGCCAGCAGCCATATACCGGGACAGGGGGACTACGAGCAGTACTTC
>TRBJ2-4|-|TRBV7-9|-
CATQGRKNIQYF
TGTGCCACTCAGGGTAGGAAAAACATTCAGTACTTC
>TRBJ2-5|-|TRBV7-9|-
CASSLLETQYF
TGTGCCAGCAGCTTATTGGAGACCCAGTACTTC
>TRBJ2-5|-|TRBV27|once
CASSLSSVGETQYF
TGTGCCAGCAGTTTATCGTCTGTAGGAGAGACCCAGTACTTC
>TRBJ1-3|-|TRBV6-1|-
CASSRRTDSGNTIYF
TGTGCCAGCAGTCGACGGACGGATTCTGGAAACACCATATATTTT
>TRBJ2-7|TRBD2|TRBV19|-
CASSLAGGNYEQYF
TGTGCCAGTAGTCTAGCGGGCGGGAACTACGAGCAGTACTTC
>TRBJ2-1|-|TRBV6-5|-
CASTDSYNEQFF
TGTGCCAGCACCGACAGCTACAATGAGCAGTTCTTC
>TRBJ2-7|TRBD2|TRBV5-6|-
CASSFWGLAGERSYEQYF
TGTGCCAGCAGCTTTTGGGGACTAGCGGGAGAGCGCTCCTACGAGCAGTACTTC
>TRBJ2-3|TRBD2|TRBV2|-
CASTGGRAGDTQYF
TGTGCCAGCACGGGCGGGAGGGCCGGAGATACGCAGTATTTT
>TRBJ2-1|-|TRBV6-4|-
CASSLRVSYNEQFF
TGTGCCAGCAGCCTTAGGGTCTCCTACAATGAGCAGTTCTTC
>TRBJ2-5|-|TRBV5-8|few
CASSLEGTQLETQYF
TGTGCCAGCAGCTTGGAGGGTACACAGTTAGAGACCCAGTACTTC
>TRBJ2-7|TRBD2|TRBV7-3|-
CASSLASGNYEQYF
TGTGCCAGCAGCTTAGCTAGCGGGAACTACGAGCAGTACTTC
>TRBJ2-7|TRBD2|TRBV28|-
CASRTSGLYEQYF
TGTGCCAGCAGGACTAGCGGACTCTACGAGCAGTACTTC
>TRBJ2-6|TRBD1|TRBV4-3|-
CASSQAGQGLSGANVLTF
TGCGCCAGCAGCCAGGCGGGACAGGGCCTCTCTGGGGCCAACGTCCTGACTTTC
>TRBJ2-2|TRBD1|TRBV5-1|-
CASSFTGGNTGELFF
TGCGCCAGCAGCTTTACAGGGGGGAACACCGGGGAGCTGTTTTTT
>TRBJ2-7|TRBD1|TRBV28|-
CASSSPGQGLGEQYF
TGTGCCAGCAGTTCCCCGGGACAGGGGTTGGGAGAGCAGTACTTC
>TRBJ1-5|-|TRBV28|-
CASRMKENQPQHF
TGTGCCAGCAGGATGAAGGAGAATCAGCCCCAGCATTTT
>TRBJ1-6|TRBD1|TRBV11-3|once
CASSSGTASPLHF
TGTGCCAGCAGCTCCGGGACAGCTTCACCCCTCCACTTT
>TRBJ1-5|TRBD1|TRBV28|-
CASSLPIDRVKPQHF
TGTGCCAGCAGCCTACCGATCGACAGGGTCAAGCCCCAGCATTTT
>TRBJ2-7|-|TRBV7-2|-
CASSLGGSRGLSYEQYF
TGTGCCAGCAGCTTAGGGGGGTCCCGGGGACTTTCCTACGAGCAGTACTTC
>TRBJ2-7|-|TRBV30|-
CASSGSKIYEQYF
TGTGCCTCATCCGGGAGCAAAATCTACGAGCAGTACTTC